This is a list of T cell receptor beta chains from one sample in a study of patients and donors after allogeneic stem cell transplantation. Using its own MiXCR run on the RT-PCR reads, TCRdb lists one record per CDR3 protein. The sample includes about 410,000 distinct CDR3 sequences, approximately 16% seen only once; the top ten take around 7.9%. Sequencing was done on a sample of blood, either unsorted or a sorted T cell fraction (not recorded which). These receptors all stem from a human donor who was either an allogeneic HSCT recipient or a stem cell or donor lymphocyte infusion donor (not recorded which). It is not recorded whose cells these are; they may come from a transplant donor. The CDR3 runs from the conserved cysteine through the conserved F or W. D genes are given only for firm matches. Not all rows give a size; the values are once, few, many and, for expanded clones, a class.

TRBJ2-7 few TRBD2 TRBV7-2 16 TGTGCCAGCAGCTTAGCATTGGGAGGGGCAGGGCCCGAGCAGTACTTC CASSLALGGAGPEQYF
TRBJ2-5 NA NA TRBV6-5 11 TGTGCCAGCAGCCCTGGAAAGACCCAGTACTTC CASSPGKTQYF
TRBJ2-1 few NA TRBV6-2/TRBV6-3 15 TGTGCCAGCAGAAGGTTTCTAGCAGGGCTCAATGAGCAGTTCTTC CASRRFLAGLNEQFF
TRBJ1-5 many NA TRBV6-5 13 TGTGCCAGCAGTTTGGCGACATATCAGCCCCAGCATTTT CASSLATYQPQHF
TRBJ2-1 NA TRBD1 TRBV15 16 TGTGCCACCAGCAACCGGAGACAGGGGCTATACAATGAGCAGTTCTTC CATSNRRQGLYNEQFF
TRBJ1-1 few NA TRBV5-6 12 TGTGCCAGCAGCTTGGGGCAGTATGAAGCTTTCTTT CASSLGQYEAFF
TRBJ1-1 many TRBD1 TRBV24-1 15 TGTGCCACCAGTGATTCCGGGACAGGGCACACTGAAGCTTTCTTT CATSDSGTGHTEAFF
TRBJ1-2 many TRBD1 TRBV6-5 14 TGTGCCAGCAGTTACCTACAGGGGGCTGAAGGCTACACCTTC CASSYLQGAEGYTF
TRBJ1-5 few NA TRBV27 15 TGTGCCAGCAGTTTAACAGGGCGTAGCAATCAGCCCCAGCATTTT CASSLTGRSNQPQHF
TRBJ2-1 many NA TRBV7-3 15 TGTGCCAGCAGCCCCCAGCGGGTATCCTACAATGAGCAGTTCTTC CASSPQRVSYNEQFF
TRBJ2-3 few NA TRBV9 15 TGTGCCAGCAGCGTTGGAGAGGGTGGGACAGATACGCAGTATTTT CASSVGEGGTDTQYF
TRBJ2-7 many TRBD2 TRBV12-3/TRBV12-4 14 TGTGCCAGCAGTGCGACGGGACTAGACTACGAGCAGTACTTC CASSATGLDYEQYF
TRBJ2-7 once NA TRBV6-2/TRBV6-3 15 TGTGCCAGCAGTTACTCGGGTAGCGGAACCTACGAGCAGTACTTC CASSYSGSGTYEQYF
TRBJ1-5 NA TRBD1 TRBV29-1 13 TGCAGCGTGGGAGGACAGGGGGATCAGCCCCAGCATTTT CSVGGQGDQPQHF
TRBJ2-2 few TRBD2 TRBV4-2 17 TGTGCCAGCAGCCAAGAGCGGGGGGCGGGCGGCACCGGGGAGCTGTTTTTT CASSQERGAGGTGELFF
TRBJ1-2 few NA TRBV7-9 15 TGTGCCAGCAGCTTAGTCGCCGGACACGGCTATGGCTACACCTTC CASSLVAGHGYGYTF
TRBJ1-2 NA NA TRBV12-3/TRBV12-4 15 TGTGCCAGCAGTCCGATCCTCGCGGGGCTTGGTGGCTACACCTTC CASSPILAGLGGYTF
TRBJ2-3 NA NA TRBV20-1 13 TGCAGTGGGGTCGGGACAAGCACAGATACGCAGTATTTT CSGVGTSTDTQYF
TRBJ2-2 few NA TRBV2 13 TGTGCCAGCGGGGTTTTGAACACCGGGGAGCTGTTTTTT CASGVLNTGELFF
TRBJ2-1 NA TRBD2 TRBV6-2/TRBV6-3 20 TGTGCCAGCGGTTCCCCGGGTTCTAGCGGGAGGGCCTTTTCCTACAATGAGCAGTTCTTC CASGSPGSSGRAFSYNEQFF
TRBJ2-1 many NA TRBV5-1 19 TGCGCCAGCAGCTCCCCGATCAATACAAGGGGGATTAACTACAATGAGCAGTTCTTC CASSSPINTRGINYNEQFF
TRBJ1-1 NA NA TRBV6-2/TRBV6-3 15 TGTGCCAGCAGTTACTCTACGGCAGGGGCCACTGAAGCTTTCTTT CASSYSTAGATEAFF
TRBJ1-2 many TRBD1 TRBV12-3/TRBV12-4 13 TGTGCCAGCACCCAACAGGGGGGCTATGGCTACACCTTC CASTQQGGYGYTF
TRBJ1-2 NA TRBD1 TRBV29-1 14 TGCAGCGCCGTAGGGACAGGGGGCGCCTATGGCTACACCTTC CSAVGTGGAYGYTF
TRBJ2-7 NA NA TRBV2 15 TGTGCCAGCAGTGACCGAGAGACATATCCCTACGAGCAGTACTTC CASSDRETYPYEQYF
TRBJ1-3 few NA TRBV29-1 16 TGCAGCGTTGATGGGCAGGGGCTCTTCTCTGGAAACACCATATATTTT CSVDGQGLFSGNTIYF
TRBJ2-1 NA NA TRBV6-1 15 TGTGCCAGCCGGCAGGGTCCACTCTCCTACAATGAGCAGTTCTTC CASRQGPLSYNEQFF
TRBJ2-5 NA NA TRBV7-9 14 TGTGCCAGCAGCTTTTCGACCCTACAAGAGACCCAGTACTTC CASSFSTLQETQYF
TRBJ2-5 many NA TRBV15 15 TGTGCCACCAGCAGAGGCCGGGAAACCAAAGAGACCCAGTACTTC CATSRGRETKETQYF
TRBJ2-5 NA NA TRBV20-1 15 TGCAGTGCTGAGGGAGTCCCGGACAGTACCCGGACCCAGTACTTC CSAEGVPDSTRTQYF